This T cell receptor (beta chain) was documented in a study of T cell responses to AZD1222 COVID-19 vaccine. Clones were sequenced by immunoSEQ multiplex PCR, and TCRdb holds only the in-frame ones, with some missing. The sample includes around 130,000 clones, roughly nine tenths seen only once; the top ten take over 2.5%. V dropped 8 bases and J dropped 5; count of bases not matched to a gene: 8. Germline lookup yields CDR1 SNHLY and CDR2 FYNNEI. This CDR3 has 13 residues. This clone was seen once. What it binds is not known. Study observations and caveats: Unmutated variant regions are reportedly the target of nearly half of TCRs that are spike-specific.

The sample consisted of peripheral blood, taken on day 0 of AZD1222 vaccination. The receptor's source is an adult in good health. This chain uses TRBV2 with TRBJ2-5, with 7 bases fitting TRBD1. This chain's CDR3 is CASQQGSEETQYF. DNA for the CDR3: TGTGCCAGCCAACAGGGGTCGGAGGAGACCCAGTACTTC.